This TCR beta chain was retrieved from a study of tissue T cells after allogeneic stem cell transplantation. Broader study findings: Blood and spleen captured only part of the tissue TCR repertoire. Motif-based clustering found tissue-specific repertoire signatures shared across patients, though few clones were shared.

Turning to this clone: Antigen: not known. Gene labels here are mouse ones. With the read ending 1 residue before the CDR3 end, the germline J gene is used to fill in that end.

Sequenced by immunoSEQ multiplex PCR; TCRdb stores in-frame clones only, minus some. Counted here are about 740 clones, 60% to 75% occurring once; the ten biggest clones make up around 8%. Germline CDR1 and CDR2: SGHDT and FRDEAV. The J segment lost 3 bases and the V segment lost 2 bases, leaving 2 bases of the junction unmatched. The CDR3 sequence is 14 residues long. The sequencing input was gut tissue. The TCR originated in a female BALB/c mouse in good health. For this strain, the MHC haplotype corresponds to H2-d. The J gene is TRBJ2-4, the V gene TRBV14; 8 bases fit TRBD2. Here the CDR3 reads CASSLGGRQNTLYF. The CDR3 bases that were read are TGTGCCAGCAGTTTGGGGGGGCGCCAAAACACCTTGTAC. The complete variable domain, with remaining parts taken from reference TRBV14 and TRBJ2-4, reads EAGVTQSPRYAVLQEGQAVSFWCDPISGHDTLYWYQQPRDQGPQLLVYFRDEAVIDNSQLPSDRFSAVRPKGTNSTLKIQSAKQGDTATYLCASSLGGRQNTLYFGAGTRLSVL.